The 29 T cell receptor beta chains reported below all come from one sample, sequenced in a study of cytomegalovirus exposure and HLA in healthy donors. The repertoire was sequenced with immunoSEQ multiplex PCR; TCRdb's copy has only in-frame clones and lacks some. The table shows tens of thousands of clones, with nearly 96% occurring only once. Sequencing was performed on PBMCs. The receptors originated from a young woman in good health and CMV-seropositive.

In DNA form, the CDR3 reads TGTGCCAGCAGTCTAGATAGCAATCAGCCCCAGCATTTT. Encoded protein: CASSLDSNQPQHF. This chain joins TRBV2 and TRBJ1-5; D is unclear. The V gene lost 5 bases and the J gene lost 0 bases, with 5 bases spanning the gap. Germline-derived CDR1 and CDR2 are SNHLY and FYNNEI. This CDR3 spans 13 amino acids.

The chain is built from TRBV14 and TRBJ1-1; weak D call: TRBD1 (6 bases). Germline CDR1 and CDR2: SGHDN and FVKESK. The V and J ends lost 2 bases and 0 bases respectively, with 13 bases between them. CDR3 size: 16 residues. The CDR3 is CASSQWTARVNTEAFF. CDR3 DNA: TGTGCCAGCAGCCAATGGACAGCGAGAGTGAACACTGAAGCTTTCTTT. Complete variable domain (other parts from reference TRBV14 and TRBJ1-1): EAGVTQFPSHSVIEKGQTVTLRCDPISGHDNLYWYRRVMGKEIKFLLHFVKESKQDESGMPNNRFLAERTGGTYSTLKVQPAELEDSGVYFCASSQWTARVNTEAFFGQGTRLTVV.

The chain is built from TRBV4-2 and TRBJ2-5, with TRBD2 matching 15 bases. In germline, CDR1 is LGHNA, CDR2 YNFKEQ. This CDR3 region has 18 residues. V lost 4 bases to trimming and J lost 10 bases; unmatched junction nucleotides: 16. This CDR3 is CASSPRTSGRGRDEGQYF. Written as DNA, the CDR3 is TGTGCCAGCAGCCCTCGGACTAGCGGGAGGGGTAGGGATGAAGGCCAGTACTTC.

This chain links TRBV18 with TRBJ1-4, with 9 nucleotides matching TRBD1. This CDR3 is 16 amino acids long. In germline, CDR1 is KGHSH, CDR2 LQKENI. J lost 7 bases, V lost 2 bases, and 8 bases had no gene match. The CDR3 reads CASSPIAGQGVEKLFF. The CDR3 nucleotides read TGTGCCAGCTCACCAATCGCGGGACAGGGAGTTGAAAAACTGTTTTTT.

The chain uses TRBV9 and TRBJ2-2; a weak D match, TRBD2 (6 bases). The germline CDR1 and CDR2 sequences are SGDLS and YYNGEE. Deletions cut 0 bases from V and 7 bases from J, with 25 bases between. The CDR3 loop spans 19 amino acids. CDR3 coding DNA: TGTGCCAGCAGCGTAGAACTCCTCACGCCTTATATGGAGGGCGGGGAGCTGTTTTTT. This encodes CASSVELLTPYMEGGELFF.

The rearrangement uses TRBV2 and TRBJ1-5; a weak D match, TRBD1 (5 bases). CDR3 length: 16 amino acids. The germline CDR1 and CDR2 sequences are SNHLY and FYNNEI. Trimming removed 2 bases at V and 4 bases at J, with 15 bases between. Written as DNA, the CDR3 is TGTGCCAGCAGTGAACATAGCTCCGGGGGAAATCAGCCCCAGCATTTT. It is translated as CASSEHSSGGNQPQHF.

This clone came up a few times. The chain carries TRBV5-6 and TRBJ2-7; no definite D call. The CDR3 extends over 12 amino acids. V was trimmed by 3 bases and J by 0 bases, leaving 4 bases between them. The germline V gene encodes CDR1 SGHDT and CDR2 YYEEEE. The CDR3 sequence is CASSSISYEQYF. In DNA form, the CDR3 reads TGTGCCAGCAGCTCTATCTCCTACGAGCAGTACTTC.

The genes are TRBV9 and TRBJ2-1; tentative D call: TRBD1 (6 bases). The CDR3 spans 15 residues. Germline assignment: CDR1 SGDLS and CDR2 YYNGEE. V was shortened by 0 bases and J by 5 bases, with 12 bases between the two germline ends. CDR3 bases: TGTGCCAGCAGCGTAGACAGGGCACGAGACAATGAGCAGTTCTTC. Translation gives CASSVDRARDNEQFF. Together with reference TRBV9 and TRBJ2-1, the CDR3 gives the full variable domain: DSGVTQTPKHLITATGQRVTLRCSPRSGDLSVYWYQQSLDQGLQFLIQYYNGEERAKGNILERFSAQQFPDLHSELNLSSLELGDSALYFCASSVDRARDNEQFFGPGTRLTVL.

The chain links TRBV6-5 to TRBJ2-3, with D possibly TRBD1 on 5 matching bases. This CDR3 has 14 amino acids. Germline V gene data show CDR1 as MNHEY and CDR2 as SVGAGI. The germline V and J ends were trimmed by 7 bases and 2 bases, with 13 bases remaining between them. The CDR3: CASKADSSTDTQYF. The CDR3 nucleotides read TGTGCCAGCAAAGCCGACAGTTCCACAGATACGCAGTATTTT.

The CDR3, as DNA: TGTGCCAGCAGCTTAGGAACTCGCCAAGAGACCCAGTACTTC. Translated: CASSLGTRQETQYF. This chain connects TRBV7-2 to TRBJ2-5; D uncertain. The ends were cut back, 1 base at V and 1 base at J, with 7 bases in the middle. CDR1 SGHTA and CDR2 FQGNSA come from the germline V gene. The length of the CDR3 is 14 residues.

The chain carries TRBV30 and TRBJ1-5; the D is unclear. Per germline, CDR1 GTSNPN and CDR2 SVGIG (reference sequence). The CDR3 contains 15 residues. Trimming left V 0 bases short and J 3 bases short, with 12 bases between. The CDR3 loop is CAWSVQRVPNQPQHF. CDR3 DNA: TGTGCCTGGAGTGTTCAGAGGGTGCCCAATCAGCCCCAGCATTTT.

V usage is TRBV7-9 and J usage is TRBJ1-1, with D maybe TRBD1 (5 bases). The CDR3 runs 14 residues. Looked up from germline, CDR1 is SEHNR and CDR2 is FQNEAQ (reference sequence). The V and J ends lost 3 bases and 4 bases respectively, with 12 bases between them. CDR3: CASSFRRGSTEAFF. The CDR3 coding sequence is TGTGCCAGCAGCTTTCGAAGGGGAAGCACTGAAGCTTTCTTT.

The V gene is TRBV19, the J gene TRBJ2-2; 7 bases are shared with TRBD1. J was trimmed by 2 bases and V by 5 bases; bases with no gene match: 5. Per germline, CDR1 LNHDA and CDR2 SQIVND (reference sequence). This CDR3 region has 15 residues. The CDR3 is CASSVQGSNTGELFF. The CDR3 DNA sequence: TGTGCCAGTAGTGTACAGGGGTCTAACACCGGGGAGCTGTTTTTT. Filled out from reference TRBV19 and TRBJ2-2, the complete variable domain reads DGGITQSPKYLFRKEGQNVTLSCEQNLNHDAMYWYRQDPGQGLRLIYYSQIVNDFQKGDIAEGYSVSREKKESFPLTVTSAQKNPTAFYLCASSVQGSNTGELFFGEGSRLTVL.

The chain has TRBV28 and TRBJ2-7, with D perhaps TRBD2 (6 bases). Germline V gene sequence: CDR1 MDHEN, CDR2 SYDVKM. The CDR3 length is 14 residues. V lost 3 bases and J lost 4, with 13 bases in between. The CDR3: CASSLSSGLYEQYF. CDR3 DNA sequence: TGTGCCAGCAGTTTGAGTAGCGGTCTATACGAGCAGTACTTC.

The chain links TRBV13 to TRBJ2-2; 8 bases align to TRBD2. Germline V gene sequence: CDR1 PRHDT, CDR2 FYEKMQ (reference sequence). V trimming: 6 bases; J trimming: 1 base; junction bases outside the gene matches: 4. This CDR3 comprises 15 residues. CDR3 sequence (DNA): TGTGCCAGCAGGCGGACTAGCAGGAACACCGGGGAGCTGTTTTTT. This translates into CASRRTSRNTGELFF. Together with reference TRBV13 and TRBJ2-2, the CDR3 gives the full variable domain: AAGVIQSPRHLIKEKRETATLKCYPIPRHDTVYWYQQGPGQDPQFLISFYEKMQSDKGSIPDRFSAQQFSDYHSELNMSSLELGDSALYFCASRRTSRNTGELFFGEGSRLTVL.

The chain couples TRBV7-2 to TRBJ2-5, with 7 bases that match TRBD1. Trimming at V came to 1 base and at J to 4 bases, leaving 9 bases not matched to a gene. The germline gives CDR1 SGHTA, CDR2 FQGNSA. CDR3 length equals 16 residues. The CDR3 DNA reads TGTGCCAGCAGCTTAGGAACAGGGGACGTAACAGAGACCCAGTACTTC. Protein sequence: CASSLGTGDVTETQYF.

This chain uses TRBV6-5 with TRBJ2-1; 8 bases are a match to TRBD2. Germline CDR1 reads MNHEY; CDR2 reads SVGAGI. This CDR3 spans 15 amino acids. V lost 2 bases, J lost 4 bases, and 4 bases stayed unmatched. Written as DNA, the CDR3 is TGTGCCAGCAGTTACAGCGGGAGCGGGTACAATGAGCAGTTCTTC. Protein sequence: CASSYSGSGYNEQFF.

The chain uses TRBV6-5 and TRBJ1-1; D is undetermined. Germline lookup yields CDR1 MNHEY and CDR2 SVGAGI. This CDR3 is 13 amino acids long. V was clipped by 2 bases and J by 1 base, with 5 bases between them. Here the CDR3 DNA reads TGTGCCAGCAGTTACCCGGGGAACACTGAAGCTTTCTTT. Translating gives CASSYPGNTEAFF.

The chain carries TRBV11-3 and TRBJ2-1; D remains ambiguous. With 6 bases removed from V and 2 bases from J, the gap between germline ends came to 14 bases. Germline CDR1 reads SGHNT; CDR2 reads YENEEA. CDR3 size: 15 residues. CDR3 DNA: TGTGCCAGCAGGGTCTCGCCTAACCCCTACAATGAGCAGTTCTTC. Translation gives CASRVSPNPYNEQFF.

The chain employs TRBV2 and TRBJ2-1, with 10 bases fitting TRBD2. Germline values: CDR1 SNHLY, CDR2 FYNNEI. Trimming cost V 5 bases and J 2 bases; bases outside gene matches: 3. This CDR3 is built from 15 residues. The CDR3 DNA reads TGTGCCAGCAGTCCAGCGGGAGGGCCCTACAATGAGCAGTTCTTC. The encoded protein is CASSPAGGPYNEQFF.

The V and J genes are TRBV6-6 and TRBJ2-1; a possible D gene is TRBD2 (6 bases). The CDR3 length is 12 residues. V gave up 2 bases and J gave up 9 bases, with 8 bases separating them. Germline V gene sequence: CDR1 MNHNY, CDR2 SVGAGI (reference sequence). This chain's CDR3 is CASSYVGGEQFF. The CDR3 bases are TGTGCCAGCAGTTACGTCGGGGGTGAGCAGTTCTTC.

The chain couples TRBV29-1 to TRBJ2-1; D perhaps matches TRBD2 (5 bases). The CDR3 has 14 amino acids. Trimming stripped 3 bases from V and 4 bases from J, with 13 bases between. CDR1 and CDR2 (germline): SQVTM, ANQGSEA. The CDR3 DNA follows: TGCAGCGTTGATCGTCTAGCCATTTACAATGAGCAGTTCTTC. Its translation is CSVDRLAIYNEQFF.

V and J are TRBV27 and TRBJ2-3, with D perhaps matching TRBD2 (5 bases). Germline V gene sequence: CDR1 MNHEY, CDR2 SMNVEV (reference sequence). Trimming removed 5 bases at V and 3 bases at J, with 15 bases between. CDR3 size: 15 residues. Here the CDR3 DNA reads TGTGCCAGCAGTGAATTCCCCCGGGGTACAGATACGCAGTATTTT. Translation gives CASSEFPRGTDTQYF.

The gene calls are TRBV6-4 and TRBJ1-1; maybe TRBD1 (6 bases). The CDR3 loop spans 13 amino acids. Germline values: CDR1 MRHNA, CDR2 SNTAGT. V shed 5 bases and J shed 4 bases, with 11 bases lying between them. The CDR3 sequence: CASSSSDSTEAFF. Here the CDR3 DNA reads TGTGCCAGCAGTAGTTCGGACAGCACTGAAGCTTTCTTT.

This clone was seen a few times. The chain joins TRBV4-1 to TRBJ1-5; 8 bases match TRBD1. Trimming removed 1 base from V and 4 bases from J; junction bases left unmatched: 9. The CDR3 runs to 17 residues. Germline loops: CDR1 MGHRA, CDR2 YSYEKL. CDR3 residues: CASSQASKTGVNQPQHF. The DNA for the CDR3 is TGCGCCAGCAGCCAAGCCTCCAAGACAGGGGTTAATCAGCCCCAGCATTTT.

The genes are TRBV6-6 and TRBJ1-1, with a tentative D call TRBD1 (6 bases). From germline, CDR1 is MNHNY and CDR2 SVGAGI (reference sequence). There are 15 residues in the CDR3. The ends were cut back, 0 bases at V and 4 bases at J, with 12 bases in the middle. The CDR3 bases are TGTGCCAGCAGTTACTCAACAGGGATGGGCACTGAAGCTTTCTTT. This translates into CASSYSTGMGTEAFF.

The J gene is TRBJ1-2, the V gene TRBV10-3; tentatively, D is TRBD1 (6 bases). CDR3 length equals 15 residues. The V and J ends lost 10 bases and 4 bases respectively, with 22 bases between them. Germline V CDR1 and CDR2: ENHRY, SYGVKD. The CDR3 DNA reads as TGTGCCAGGAGACAGGTGGCAAATGGACCCTATGGCTACACCTTC. This encodes CARRQVANGPYGYTF.

This clone appeared once. The V and J genes are TRBV5-6 and TRBJ2-1; 7 nucleotides align to TRBD2. CDR3 size: 15 residues. Trimming removed 0 bases from V and 10 bases from J; junction bases left unmatched: 10. Germline V lookup: CDR1 SGHDT, CDR2 YYEEEE. CDR3 DNA: TGTGCCAGCAGCTTGGTACTAGCGCCTCTTTCCGAGCAGTTCTTC. It codes for CASSLVLAPLSEQFF.

The rearrangement uses TRBV7-9 and TRBJ2-5; 8 bases are shared with TRBD2. The CDR3 runs to 16 residues. Per the germline V gene, CDR1 is SEHNR and CDR2 is FQNEAQ (reference sequence). Trimming at V came to 1 base and at J to 1 base, leaving 5 bases not matched to a gene. CDR3 nucleotides: TGTGCCAGCAGCTTAGTCAGCGGGAGTTCCCAAGAGACCCAGTACTTC. This gives the protein CASSLVSGSSQETQYF.